These 28 T cell receptor beta chains were sequenced from one sample in a study of shared clonotypes between healthy human individuals. Naive CD8 isolation took CD45RO-negative cells positively selected for CCR7 and excluded terminally differentiated effector memory CD45RA+ cells. Assay used: immunoSEQ multiplex PCR; TCRdb lists only in-frame clones, some missing. The repertoire holds about 2.1 million clones, with 93% as singletons. The sample was naive CD8+ T cells from PBMCs. Receptor source: a man aged 18-30 years in good health. Some clones in this sample may be carry-over from other donors' samples.

The chain couples TRBV10-2 to TRBJ1-1; weak D call: TRBD1 (6 bases). V was pared by 7 bases and J by 4 bases, with 13 bases between. The CDR3 loop spans 13 amino acids. The germline V gene has CDR1 WSHSY and CDR2 SAAADI. The CDR3 spells CASTGGAGTEAFF. CDR3 coding DNA: TGCGCCAGCACGGGGGGGGCGGGCACTGAAGCTTTCTTT.

V usage is TRBV4-3 and J usage is TRBJ1-1; D may be TRBD1 (5 bases). The CDR3 consists of 16 residues. The V gene lost 1 base and the J gene lost 2 bases, with 14 bases spanning the gap. Germline CDR1 reads LGHNA; CDR2 reads YSLEER. The CDR3, as DNA: TGCGCCAGCAGCCAAGGTTTGCGGACAACCAACACTGAAGCTTTCTTT. It is translated as CASSQGLRTTNTEAFF.

The chain recombines TRBV27 with TRBJ1-1, with a tentative D call TRBD1 (6 bases). Germline CDR1 reads MNHEY; CDR2 reads SMNVEV (reference sequence). V lost 3 bases and J 5 bases, leaving 22 bases between the germline ends. The CDR3 consists of 17 residues. Here the CDR3 reads CASSLGTGRGIWTEAFF. The DNA for the CDR3 is TGTGCCAGCAGTTTGGGGACTGGGAGGGGGATATGGACTGAAGCTTTCTTT.

The V and J genes are TRBV27 and TRBJ1-1, with a tentative D call TRBD1 (5 bases). Trimming shortened V by 2 bases and J by 4 bases, and 11 bases separated the two germline ends. The CDR3 spans 14 residues. CDR1 and CDR2 from the germline V gene are MNHEY and SMNVEV (reference sequence). The DNA for the CDR3 is TGTGCCAGCAGTTTAGTCGTCGGGGGCACTGAAGCTTTCTTT. As protein: CASSLVVGGTEAFF.

CDR3 in amino acids: CASSLGPTVSYEQYF. CDR3 sequence (DNA): TGTGCCAGCAGCCTTGGTCCGACAGTAAGCTACGAGCAGTACTTC. The chain has TRBV7-2 and TRBJ2-7, with D tentatively TRBD1 (5 bases). V was pared by 5 bases and J by 3 bases, with 17 bases between. The germline V gene encodes CDR1 SGHTA and CDR2 FQGNSA. This CDR3 has 15 residues.

The V and J genes are TRBV7-8 and TRBJ1-1, with 9 bases fitting TRBD1. This CDR3 is built from 16 residues. From germline, CDR1 is SGHVS and CDR2 FQNEAQ. With 5 bases clipped from V and 0 bases from J, the junction kept 7 bases outside the gene matches. CDR3: CASSPSWTGVNTEAFF. CDR3 DNA sequence: TGTGCCAGCAGCCCTTCTTGGACAGGGGTGAACACTGAAGCTTTCTTT. Full variable domain (rest looked up from reference TRBV7-8 and TRBJ1-1): GAGVSQSPRYKVAKRGQDVALRCDPISGHVSLFWYQQALGQGPEFLTYFQNEAQLDKSGLPSDRFFAERPEGSVSTLKIQRTQQEDSAVYLCASSPSWTGVNTEAFFGQGTRLTVV.

The J gene is TRBJ2-2, the V gene TRBV27; D possibly corresponds to TRBD2 (7 bases). There are 15 residues in the CDR3. Deletions cut 3 bases from V and 5 bases from J, with 13 bases between. The germline V gene has CDR1 MNHEY and CDR2 SMNVEV (reference sequence). The CDR3 spells CASSFGGGATGELFF. CDR3 DNA: TGTGCCAGCAGTTTCGGTGGGGGGGCGACCGGGGAGCTGTTTTTT.

The chain combines TRBV5-6 with TRBJ1-4; possibly TRBD1 for D (5 bases). Germline loops: CDR1 SGHDT, CDR2 YYEEEE. Trimming removed 4 bases from V and 14 bases from J, with 27 bases in between. CDR3 length: 16 amino acids. The CDR3 bases are TGTGCCAGCAGCCCCGGGCCGGCCCCGGGACCCCCGGGGCTGTTTTTT. Amino acid sequence: CASSPGPAPGPPGLFF.

The chain carries TRBV5-6 and TRBJ1-2; no definite D call. Germline V gives CDR1 SGHDT, CDR2 YYEEEE. The length of the CDR3 is 13 residues. V lost 0 bases and J 3 bases, leaving 6 bases between the germline ends. The CDR3 protein is CASSLVPDYGYTF. CDR3 DNA: TGTGCCAGCAGCTTGGTCCCAGACTATGGCTACACCTTC.

This chain joins TRBV27 and TRBJ2-1; no reliable D call. CDR1 MNHEY and CDR2 SMNVEV come from the germline V gene (reference sequence). The CDR3 length is 16 residues. V dropped 6 bases and J dropped 5 bases, with 20 bases sitting between them. For the CDR3, the DNA is TGTGCCAGCAGCCAGCCCATCGCTGGGTTGAACAATGAGCAGTTCTTC. As protein: CASSQPIAGLNNEQFF.

A single count supports this clone. V is TRBV19 and J is TRBJ2-1; 7 bases agree with TRBD2. In germline, CDR1 is LNHDA, CDR2 SQIVND (reference sequence). V lost 7 bases to trimming and J lost 11 bases; unmatched junction nucleotides: 11. The CDR3 runs to 13 residues. The CDR3 nucleotides read TGTGCCAGTATTCCCCTGCGGGGGACCCAGCAGTTCTTC. It translates to CASIPLRGTQQFF.

V and J are TRBV4-1 and TRBJ2-7; 7 bases map to TRBD2. Germline loops: CDR1 MGHRA, CDR2 YSYEKL. CDR3 length: 14 amino acids. The V and J ends lost 2 bases and 2 bases, in that order; junction bases with no gene match: 3. The CDR3 sequence: CASSQHSGTYEQYF. Here the CDR3 DNA reads TGCGCCAGCAGCCAACACAGCGGGACCTACGAGCAGTACTTC.

The J gene is TRBJ2-7, the V gene TRBV7-9; 7 bases line up with TRBD1. CDR1 is SEHNR, CDR2 FQNEAQ, per germline (reference sequence). This CDR3 region has 14 residues. V shed 5 bases and J 6 bases; nucleotides not matched to a gene: 10. The CDR3 DNA reads as TGTGCCAGCAGCGAACAAACAGGGGATGGCGAGCAGTACTTC. This gives the protein CASSEQTGDGEQYF.

J is TRBJ2-7 and V is TRBV30; 12 nucleotides align to TRBD2. V was pared by 3 bases and J by 6 bases, with 3 bases of the junction left unmatched. The germline V gene encodes CDR1 GTSNPN and CDR2 SVGIG (reference sequence). This CDR3 has 13 amino acids. For the CDR3, the DNA is TGTGCCTGGAGGGTACTAGCGGGAGGCGAGCAGTACTTC. Protein sequence: CAWRVLAGGEQYF.

The chain couples TRBV5-4 to TRBJ2-7, with D tentatively TRBD2 (5 bases). CDR3 size: 14 residues. The germline CDR1 and CDR2 sequences are SGHNT and YYREEE (reference sequence). V gave up 3 bases and J gave up 3 bases, with 13 bases separating them. For the CDR3, the DNA is TGTGCCAGCAGCTCCGGACCAGAGGGCTACGAGCAGTACTTC. This codes for CASSSGPEGYEQYF.

This chain uses TRBV7-9 with TRBJ1-1; TRBD1 agrees at 7 bases. This CDR3 is built from 15 residues. J gave up 4 bases and V 6 bases, and 11 bases lay outside the gene matches. The germline CDR1 and CDR2 sequences are SEHNR and FQNEAQ (reference sequence). CDR3 DNA: TGTGCCAGCAGTCGCCGACAGGGAGCAGGCACTGAAGCTTTCTTT. Its translation is CASSRRQGAGTEAFF.

The V call is TRBV10-1, the J call TRBJ1-2, with 7 nucleotides matching TRBD1. The germline CDR1 and CDR2 sequences are WNHNN and SYGVQD (reference sequence). The ends lost 10 bases at V and 2 bases at J; junction bases unmatched: 4. This CDR3 comprises 12 residues. CDR3 DNA sequence: TGCGCCACAAGACAGGGCAACTATGGCTACACCTTC. Translating gives CATRQGNYGYTF.

V usage is TRBV7-9 and J usage is TRBJ2-1; the D gene is possibly TRBD1 (6 bases). The CDR3 is 15 residues long. The germline CDR1 and CDR2 sequences are SEHNR and FQNEAQ (reference sequence). Trimming left V 6 bases short and J 4 bases short, with 16 bases between. In DNA form, the CDR3 reads TGTGCCAGCAGACCGGGGACACCTGCTTACAATGAGCAGTTCTTC. As protein: CASRPGTPAYNEQFF. The full variable domain, completed using reference TRBV7-9 and TRBJ2-1, is DTGVSQNPRHKITKRGQNVTFRCDPISEHNRLYWYRQTLGQGPEFLTYFQNEAQLEKSRLLSDRFSAERPKGSFSTLEIQRTEQGDSAMYLCASRPGTPAYNEQFFGPGTRLTVL.

This rearrangement joins TRBV11-2 to TRBJ2-3; no reliable D call. CDR3 length equals 12 residues. V was pared by 1 base and J by 15 bases, with 14 bases between. Germline CDR1 is SGHAT and CDR2 is FQNNGV. CDR3 in amino acids: CASSLVARVPYF. CDR3 nucleotide sequence: TGTGCCAGCAGCTTAGTAGCTAGGGTCCCATATTTT. Looking up the rest from reference TRBV11-2 and TRBJ2-3 gives the full variable domain: EAGVAQSPRYKIIEKRQSVAFWCNPISGHATLYWYQQILGQGPKLLIQFQNNGVVDDSQLPKDRFSAERLKGVDSTLKIQPAKLEDSAVYLCASSLVARVPYFGPGTRLTVL.

This rearrangement joins TRBV6-6 to TRBJ2-1; TRBD2 might be the D (5 bases). The germline V gene encodes CDR1 MNHNY and CDR2 SVGAGI (reference sequence). Deletions cut 6 bases from V and 0 bases from J, with 12 bases between. The CDR3 length is 15 residues. In DNA, the CDR3 is TGTGCCAGCAGAAAAATAGCGACCTCCTACAATGAGCAGTTCTTC. It is translated as CASRKIATSYNEQFF.

The chain is built from TRBV28 and TRBJ1-4, with a tentative D call TRBD1 (5 bases). The CDR3 spans 14 residues. Trimming took 1 base from V and 6 from J, leaving 9 bases between them. The V gene's germline CDR1 is MDHEN and CDR2 SYDVKM. In DNA form, the CDR3 reads TGTGCCAGCAGTTTATATCTGGGGCATGAAAAACTGTTTTTT. The encoded protein is CASSLYLGHEKLFF.

This sequence joins TRBV7-2 and TRBJ2-7; TRBD2 matches 7 bases. The CDR3 loop spans 16 amino acids. Germline lookup yields CDR1 SGHTA and CDR2 FQGNSA. J was trimmed by 1 base and V by 0 bases; bases with no gene match: 6. The CDR3 coding sequence is TGTGCCAGCAGCTTAGCGCGATCGGGAGGTTCCTACGAGCAGTACTTC. It codes for CASSLARSGGSYEQYF.

The chain uses TRBV27 and TRBJ1-2, with 9 bases identical to TRBD1. Germline CDR1 is MNHEY and CDR2 is SMNVEV (reference sequence). CDR3 length: 14 amino acids. V was pared by 6 bases and J by 5 bases, with 7 bases of the junction left unmatched. The CDR3 sequence is CASREDRGDYGYTF. The CDR3 DNA is TGTGCCAGCAGGGAGGACAGGGGAGATTATGGCTACACCTTC.

The CDR3 region is CASSRTGGRQPQHF. The CDR3 DNA sequence: TGTGCCAGCAGCAGGACAGGGGGAAGACAGCCCCAGCATTTT. The genes are TRBV28 and TRBJ1-5; TRBD1 matches at 10 bases. CDR3 length equals 14 residues. V was pared by 6 bases and J by 7 bases, with 6 bases of the junction left unmatched. Germline V gene data show CDR1 as MDHEN and CDR2 as SYDVKM.

The chain employs TRBV28 and TRBJ2-7; no firm D call. This CDR3 spans 12 amino acids. Trimming cost V 6 bases and J 4 bases, with 10 bases left between them. The V gene's germline CDR1 is MDHEN and CDR2 SYDVKM. CDR3 sequence reads: CASRSEAYEQYF. The CDR3 nucleotides are TGTGCCAGCAGATCCGAAGCTTACGAGCAGTACTTC.

The rearrangement joins TRBV12-5 to TRBJ1-1; no clear D gene. This CDR3 is 11 amino acids long. The V and J ends lost 1 base and 8 bases respectively, with 5 bases between them. Germline-derived CDR1 and CDR2 are LGHNT and FRNRAP. CDR3 residues: CASGLGSEAFF. The CDR3 bases are TGTGCTAGTGGTTTGGGCAGCGAAGCTTTCTTT.

This clone has a single count. J is TRBJ2-7 and V is TRBV5-1; TRBD2 agrees at 13 bases. V was clipped by 4 bases and J by 4 bases; unmatched bases: 8. The CDR3 runs to 16 residues. Germline V lookup: CDR1 SGHRS, CDR2 YFSETQ. CDR3 in amino acids: CASSETWTSGSYEQYF. The CDR3 DNA sequence: TGCGCCAGCAGCGAGACCTGGACTAGCGGGAGTTACGAGCAGTACTTC.

This clone was seen a single time. In the same sample, other DNA sequences code for this CDR3. This chain joins TRBV5-4 and TRBJ2-7; D could derive from TRBD1 or TRBD2 (5 bases each). The CDR3 loop spans 13 amino acids. Trimming took off 2 bases at V and 2 bases at J, with 8 bases between the two ends. The germline CDR1 and CDR2 sequences are SGHNT and YYREEE (reference sequence). The CDR3 reads CASSFGGTYEQYF. The DNA for the CDR3 is TGTGCCAGCAGCTTTGGGGGAACCTACGAGCAGTACTTC.